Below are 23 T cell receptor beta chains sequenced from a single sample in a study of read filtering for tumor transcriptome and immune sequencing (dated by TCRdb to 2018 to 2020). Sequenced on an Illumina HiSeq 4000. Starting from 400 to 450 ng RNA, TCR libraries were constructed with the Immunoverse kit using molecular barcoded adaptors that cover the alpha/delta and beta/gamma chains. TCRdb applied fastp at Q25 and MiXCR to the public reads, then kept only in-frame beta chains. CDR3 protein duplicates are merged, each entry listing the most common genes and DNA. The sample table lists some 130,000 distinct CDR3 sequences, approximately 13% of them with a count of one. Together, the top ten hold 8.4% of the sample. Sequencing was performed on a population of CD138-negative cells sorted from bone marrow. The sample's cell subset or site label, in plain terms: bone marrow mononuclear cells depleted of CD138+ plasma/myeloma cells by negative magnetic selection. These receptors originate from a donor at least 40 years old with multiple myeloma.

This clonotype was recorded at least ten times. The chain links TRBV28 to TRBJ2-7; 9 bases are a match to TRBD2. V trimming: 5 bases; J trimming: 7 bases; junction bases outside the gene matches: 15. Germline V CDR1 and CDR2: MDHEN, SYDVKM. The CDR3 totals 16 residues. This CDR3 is CASSLRGSGSSGEQYF. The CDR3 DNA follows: TGTGCCAGCAGTCTGCGCGGTAGCGGGAGTTCGGGAGAGCAGTACTTC. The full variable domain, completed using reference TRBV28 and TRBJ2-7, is DVKVTQSSRYLVKRTGEKVFLECVQDMDHENMFWYRQDPGLGLRLIYFSYDVKMKEKGDIPEGYSVSREKKERFSLILESASTNQTSMYLCASSLRGSGSSGEQYFGPGTRLTVT.

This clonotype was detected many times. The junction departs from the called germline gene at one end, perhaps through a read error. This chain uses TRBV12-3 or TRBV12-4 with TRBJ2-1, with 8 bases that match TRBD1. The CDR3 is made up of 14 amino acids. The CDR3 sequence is CASSRRTGRDEQSF. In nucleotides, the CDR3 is TGTGCCAGCAGTCGACGGACAGGGCGGGATGAGCAGTCCTTC.

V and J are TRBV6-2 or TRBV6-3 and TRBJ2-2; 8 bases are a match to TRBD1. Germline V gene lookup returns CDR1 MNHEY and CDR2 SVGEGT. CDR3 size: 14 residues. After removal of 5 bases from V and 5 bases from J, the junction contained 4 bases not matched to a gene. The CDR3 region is CASSRTGRTGELFF. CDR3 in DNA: TGTGCCAGCAGTCGGACAGGGAGAACCGGGGAGCTGTTTTTT.

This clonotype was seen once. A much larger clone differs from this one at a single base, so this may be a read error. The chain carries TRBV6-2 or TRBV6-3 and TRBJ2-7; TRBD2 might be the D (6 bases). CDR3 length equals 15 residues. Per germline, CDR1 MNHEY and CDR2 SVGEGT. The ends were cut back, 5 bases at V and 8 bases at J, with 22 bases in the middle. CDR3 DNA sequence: TGTGCCAGCAGTGGACCGGGACTGGGGGATTTCAAGCAGTACTTC. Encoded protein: CASSGPGLGDFKQYF.

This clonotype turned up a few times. CDR3 loop: CSAGQGAGYEQYF. CDR3 DNA: TGCAGTGCCGGACAGGGGGCAGGATACGAGCAGTACTTC. V is TRBV20-1 and J is TRBJ2-7; 11 bases are shared with TRBD1. This CDR3 contains 13 residues. Germline V gene sequence: CDR1 DFQATT, CDR2 SNEGSKA (reference sequence). The junction had 5 bases not matched to a gene; V was cut back by 6 bases and J by 4 bases.

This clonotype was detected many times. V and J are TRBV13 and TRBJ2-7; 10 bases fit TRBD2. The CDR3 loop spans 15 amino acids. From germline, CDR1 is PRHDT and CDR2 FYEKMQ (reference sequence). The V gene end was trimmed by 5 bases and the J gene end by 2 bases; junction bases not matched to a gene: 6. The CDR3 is CASSADSGRAYEQYF. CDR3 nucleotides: TGTGCCAGCAGCGCGGACAGCGGGAGGGCCTACGAGCAGTACTTC.

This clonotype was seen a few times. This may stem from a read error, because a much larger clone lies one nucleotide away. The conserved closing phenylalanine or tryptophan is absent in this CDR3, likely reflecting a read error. CDR3 sequence (DNA): TGTGCCAGCAGTCTGAGGACTAATCGGGCCGAACACAATGAGCAGTTCCTC. The encoded protein is CASSLRTNRAEHNEQFL. The chain combines TRBV3-1 with TRBJ2-1, with D possibly TRBD2 on 6 matching bases. CDR1 and CDR2 (germline): LGHDT, YNNKEL (reference sequence). V was trimmed by 6 bases and J by 5 bases, leaving 23 bases between them. This CDR3 comprises 17 residues.

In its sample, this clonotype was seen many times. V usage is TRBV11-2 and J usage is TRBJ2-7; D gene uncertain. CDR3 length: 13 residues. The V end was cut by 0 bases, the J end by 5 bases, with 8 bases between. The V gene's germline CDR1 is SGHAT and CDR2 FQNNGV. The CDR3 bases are TGTGCCAGCAGCTTAGAGCTAGGCAACGAGCAGTACTTC. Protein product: CASSLELGNEQYF.

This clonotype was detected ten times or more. CDR3 in amino acids: CASSPRGEQGETQYF. For the CDR3, the DNA is TGTGCCAGCAGCCCCCGGGGTGAGCAGGGGGAGACCCAGTACTTC. This chain uses TRBV5-5 with TRBJ2-5; the D gene is possibly TRBD1 (6 bases). Germline CDR1 and CDR2: SGHKS and YYEKEE (reference sequence). The CDR3 is made up of 15 amino acids. Trimming took off 4 bases at V and 5 bases at J, with 18 bases between the two ends.

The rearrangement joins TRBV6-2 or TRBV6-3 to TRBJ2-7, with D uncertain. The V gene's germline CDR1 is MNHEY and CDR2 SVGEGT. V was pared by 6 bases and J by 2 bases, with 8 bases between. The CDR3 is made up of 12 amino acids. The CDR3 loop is CASRTVPYEQYF. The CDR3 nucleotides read TGTGCCAGCAGGACGGTGCCCTACGAGCAGTACTTC.

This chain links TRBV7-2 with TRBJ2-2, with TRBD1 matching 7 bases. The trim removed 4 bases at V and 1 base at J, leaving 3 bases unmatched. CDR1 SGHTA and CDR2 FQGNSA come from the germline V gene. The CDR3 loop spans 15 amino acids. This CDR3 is CASSSRTGNTGELFF. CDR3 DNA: TGTGCCAGCAGCTCTCGGACAGGGAACACCGGGGAGCTGTTTTTT.

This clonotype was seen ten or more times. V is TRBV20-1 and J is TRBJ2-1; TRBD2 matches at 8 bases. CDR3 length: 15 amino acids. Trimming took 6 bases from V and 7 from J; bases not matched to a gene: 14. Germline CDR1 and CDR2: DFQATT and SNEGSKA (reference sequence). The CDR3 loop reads CSAPTSASLENEQFF. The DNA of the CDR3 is TGCAGTGCCCCGACTAGCGCTAGTCTAGAGAATGAGCAGTTCTTC.

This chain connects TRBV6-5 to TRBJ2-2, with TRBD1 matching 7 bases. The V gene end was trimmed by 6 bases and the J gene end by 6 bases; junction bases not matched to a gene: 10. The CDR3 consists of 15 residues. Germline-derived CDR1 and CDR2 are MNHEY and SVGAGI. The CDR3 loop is CASSHPGQTAGELFF. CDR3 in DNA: TGTGCCAGCAGCCATCCGGGACAGACCGCCGGGGAGCTGTTTTTT.

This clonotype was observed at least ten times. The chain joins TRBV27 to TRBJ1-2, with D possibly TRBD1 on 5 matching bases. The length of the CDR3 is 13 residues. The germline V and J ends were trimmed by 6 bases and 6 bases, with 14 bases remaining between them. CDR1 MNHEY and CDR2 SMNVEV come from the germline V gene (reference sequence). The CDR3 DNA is TGTGCCAGCAGAGTGCCAGGGACGGATGGCTACACCTTC. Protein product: CASRVPGTDGYTF.

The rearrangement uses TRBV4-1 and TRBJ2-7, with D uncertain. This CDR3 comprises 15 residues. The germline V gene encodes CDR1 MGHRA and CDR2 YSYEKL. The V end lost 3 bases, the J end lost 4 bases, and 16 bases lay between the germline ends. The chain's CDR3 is CASSQVPNLEYEQYF. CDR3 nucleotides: TGCGCCAGCAGCCAGGTACCCAATCTCGAGTACGAGCAGTACTTC.

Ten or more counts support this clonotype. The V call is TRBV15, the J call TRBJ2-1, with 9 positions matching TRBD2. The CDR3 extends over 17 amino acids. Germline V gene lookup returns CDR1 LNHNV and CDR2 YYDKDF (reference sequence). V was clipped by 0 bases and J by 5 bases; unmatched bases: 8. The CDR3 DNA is TGTGCCACCAGCAGAGACCGTAGCGGGAGAATAAACAATGAGCAGTTCTTC. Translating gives CATSRDRSGRINNEQFF. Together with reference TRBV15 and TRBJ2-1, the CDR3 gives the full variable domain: DAMVIQNPRYQVTQFGKPVTLSCSQTLNHNVMYWYQQKSSQAPKLLFHYYDKDFNNEADTPDNFQSRRPNTSFCFLDIRSPGLGDTAMYLCATSRDRSGRINNEQFFGPGTRLTVL.

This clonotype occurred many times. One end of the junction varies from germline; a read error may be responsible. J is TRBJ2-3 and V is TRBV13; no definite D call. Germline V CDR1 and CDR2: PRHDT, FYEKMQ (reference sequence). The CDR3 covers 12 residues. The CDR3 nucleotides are TGTGCCAGCAGCCTAGGCCCAGATACGCAGTATTTT. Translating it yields CASSLGPDTQYF. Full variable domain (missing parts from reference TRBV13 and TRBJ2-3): AAGVIQSPRHLIKEKRETATLKCYPIPRHDTVYWYQQGPGQDPQFLISFYEKMQSDKGSIPDRFSAQQFSDYHSELNMSSLELGDSALYFCASSLGPDTQYFGPGTRLTVL.

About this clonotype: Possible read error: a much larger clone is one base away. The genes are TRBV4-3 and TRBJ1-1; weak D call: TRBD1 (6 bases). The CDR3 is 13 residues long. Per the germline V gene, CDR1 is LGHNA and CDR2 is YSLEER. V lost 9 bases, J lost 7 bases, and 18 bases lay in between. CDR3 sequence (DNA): TGCGCCAGTGGCCTACAGGGTTTTAGTGAAGCTTTCTTT. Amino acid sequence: CASGLQGFSEAFF.

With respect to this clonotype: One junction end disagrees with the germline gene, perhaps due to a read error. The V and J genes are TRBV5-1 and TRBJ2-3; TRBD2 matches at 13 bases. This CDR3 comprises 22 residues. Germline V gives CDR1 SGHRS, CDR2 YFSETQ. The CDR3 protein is CASSLDKGLAGEVVVGTDTQYF. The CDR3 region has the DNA TGCGCCAGCAGCTTAGACAAAGGACTAGCGGGAGAAGTGGTGGTAGGAACAGATACGCAGTATTTC.

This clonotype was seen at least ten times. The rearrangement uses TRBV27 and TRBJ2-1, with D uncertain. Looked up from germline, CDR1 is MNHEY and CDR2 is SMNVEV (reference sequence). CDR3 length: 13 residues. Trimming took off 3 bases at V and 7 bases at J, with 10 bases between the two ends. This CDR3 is CASSFAGSNEQFF. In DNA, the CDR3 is TGTGCCAGCAGTTTCGCCGGTTCGAATGAGCAGTTCTTC.

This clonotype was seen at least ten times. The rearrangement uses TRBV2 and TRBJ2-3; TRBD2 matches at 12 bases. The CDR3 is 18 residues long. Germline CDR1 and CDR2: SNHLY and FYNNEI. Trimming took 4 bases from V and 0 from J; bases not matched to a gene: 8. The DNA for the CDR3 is TGTGCCAGCAGTGGGCTAGCGGGAGGGTCCCCTAGCACAGATACGCAGTATTTT. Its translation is CASSGLAGGSPSTDTQYF.

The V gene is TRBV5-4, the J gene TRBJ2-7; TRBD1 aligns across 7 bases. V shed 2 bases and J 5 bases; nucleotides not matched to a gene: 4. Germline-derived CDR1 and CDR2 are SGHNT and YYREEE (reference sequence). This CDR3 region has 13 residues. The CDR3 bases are TGTGCCAGCAGCTTTGAGGGGGCGGACGAGCAGTACTTC. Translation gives CASSFEGADEQYF.

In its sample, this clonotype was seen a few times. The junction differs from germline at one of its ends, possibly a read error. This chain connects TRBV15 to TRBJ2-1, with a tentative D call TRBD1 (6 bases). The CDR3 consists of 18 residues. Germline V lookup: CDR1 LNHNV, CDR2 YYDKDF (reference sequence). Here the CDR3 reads CATSRPVVVTPGDNGQFF. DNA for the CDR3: TGTGCCACCAGCAGGCCCGTTGTGGTAACCCCAGGGGACAATGGGCAGTTCTTC.